What follows describes a single T cell receptor (beta chain). Its target is not known. There are 14 residues in the CDR3. Germline V gene lookup returns CDR1 MNHNS and CDR2 SASEGT. Trimming removed 7 bases at V and 4 bases at J, with 14 bases between. The protocol was immunoSEQ multiplex PCR, while the TCRdb copy is restricted to in-frame clones and leaves out a portion. The sample includes about 43,000 clones, about 96% of them seen just once. This sample is part of a study of T cell clonotyping in hematopoietic cell transplantation. Study observations and caveats: Recipient TCR diversity dropped after transplant; expanded clonotypes rose from day 30 to 180. Broader posttransplant TCR repertoire diversity was predicted by graft donor and pretransplant recipient Inverse Simpson Index values. Few recipient clonotypes overlapped donors; over 95% were de novo at given depth. Cells were unsorted, so CD4 and CD8 contributions were not separated.

The chain couples TRBV6-1 to TRBJ2-1; either TRBD1 or TRBD2 may fit D (6 bases each). The sequence came from a man aged 30-40 years in good health. Some clones in this sample may be carry-over from other donors' samples. Sequencing input: peripheral blood mononuclear cells. DNA for the CDR3: TGTGCCAGCAAAGACGGGGGCCCTTACAATGAGCAGTTCTTC. It yields the protein CASKDGGPYNEQFF.